This TCR beta chain is from a study of long-term antiretroviral therapy in people with HIV. With regard to this clone: What it binds is not known.

Germline CDR1 reads GTSNPN; CDR2 reads SVGIG (reference sequence). The CDR3 is 16 amino acids. V was shortened by 0 bases and J by 4 bases, with 18 bases between the two germline ends. Version v3.0 of the immunoSEQ assay ran at survey level. Data came from immunoSEQ multiplex PCR; TCRdb stores just in-frame clones and leaves some out. The sample shows 15,000 to 20,000 clones, around 77% of them seen only once. Findings and limits, study-wide: Controls had broader CDR3 length ranges than HIV repertoires did.

The chain has TRBV30 and TRBJ1-2; D is unclear. The TCR comes from a woman between 40 and 50 years old with HIV. This specimen consisted of unsorted PBMCs, obtained 2.3 years after starting antiretroviral therapy. CDR3 sequence reads: CAWSVPAAPLSYGYTF. DNA for the CDR3: TGTGCCTGGAGTGTACCGGCCGCTCCATTAAGCTATGGCTACACCTTC.